This record concerns one T cell receptor (beta chain) sequence. The antigen remains unidentified. Other DNA sequences of this sample code for an identical CDR3. The CDR3 is made up of 14 amino acids. V lost 2 bases and J lost 0, with 7 bases in between. Germline CDR1 is KGHSH and CDR2 is LQKENI. Both 60 Vbeta primers and 13 Jbeta primers went into the PCR. Libraries were prepared by immunoSEQ multiplex PCR; TCRdb keeps only in-frame clonotypes and omits some of them. The data contain approximately 150,000 clones, 78% of them singletons. This record comes from a study of cytomegalovirus exposure and HLA in healthy donors. The study's findings and limits: Reports indicate that TCR beta sequences accurately predicted the HLA-A and HLA-B alleles of most subjects. According to the study, 160 or so TCR beta chains were cytomegalovirus-associated.

Sequencing was carried out using PBMCs. The rearrangement uses TRBV18 and TRBJ1-1; tentative D call: TRBD1 (5 bases). This TCR derives from a woman under 30 in good health and CMV-seropositive. The CDR3 here is CASSPDSLNTEAFF. CDR3 nucleotide sequence: TGTGCCAGCTCACCAGACAGCCTGAACACTGAAGCTTTCTTT.